This TCR beta chain emerged from a study of shared clonotypes between healthy human individuals. Every one of the donors was a Caucasian adult that lived in Nashville, Tennessee. It was across several immunoSEQ plates that each subset's genomic DNA was evenly split. Sequencing used immunoSEQ multiplex PCR; TCRdb keeps in-frame clones, though not all of them. The data show some 1 million clones, about 75% seen once. Study-level findings and limits: Owing to a small donor count, the genetic and exposure-history diversity represented was limited.

Details on this clone: Its antigen is unidentified.

V lost 1 base and J lost 1, with 4 bases in between. This CDR3 is 14 amino acids long. CDR1 is MNHNS and CDR2 is SASEGT in the germline V gene. The genes are TRBV6-1 and TRBJ2-2; no reliable D call. The TCR comes from a man between 18 and 35 years old in good health. Material for sequencing was memory CD4+ T cells sorted from blood. Subset specified: CD45RA-negative fraction. CDR3: CASSEVLNTGELFF. The CDR3 DNA follows: TGTGCCAGCAGTGAAGTTCTGAACACCGGGGAGCTGTTTTTT.